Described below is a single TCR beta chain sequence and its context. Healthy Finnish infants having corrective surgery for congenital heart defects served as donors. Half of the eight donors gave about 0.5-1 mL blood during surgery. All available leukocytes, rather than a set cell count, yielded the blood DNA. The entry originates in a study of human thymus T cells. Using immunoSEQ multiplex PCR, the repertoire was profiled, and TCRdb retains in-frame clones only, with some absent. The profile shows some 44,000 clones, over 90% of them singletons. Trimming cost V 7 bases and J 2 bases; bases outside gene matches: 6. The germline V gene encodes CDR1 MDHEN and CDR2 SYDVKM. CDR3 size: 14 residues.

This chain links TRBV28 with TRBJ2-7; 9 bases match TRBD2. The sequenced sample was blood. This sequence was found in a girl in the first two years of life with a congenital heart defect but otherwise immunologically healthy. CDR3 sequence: CASIAGGGPYEQYF. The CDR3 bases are TGTGCCAGCATCGCGGGGGGGGGCCCCTACGAGCAGTACTTC.